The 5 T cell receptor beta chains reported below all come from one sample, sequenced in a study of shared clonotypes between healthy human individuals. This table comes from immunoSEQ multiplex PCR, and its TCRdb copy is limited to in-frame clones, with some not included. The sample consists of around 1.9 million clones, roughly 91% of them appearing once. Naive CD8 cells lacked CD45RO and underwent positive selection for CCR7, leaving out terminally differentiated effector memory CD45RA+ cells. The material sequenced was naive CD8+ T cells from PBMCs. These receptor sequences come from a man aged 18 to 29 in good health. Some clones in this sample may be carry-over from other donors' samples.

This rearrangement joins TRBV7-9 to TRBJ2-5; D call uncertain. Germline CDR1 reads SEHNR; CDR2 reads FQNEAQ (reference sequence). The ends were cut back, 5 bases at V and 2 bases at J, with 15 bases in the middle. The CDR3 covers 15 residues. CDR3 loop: CASSPLRTPQETQYF. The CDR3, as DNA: TGTGCCAGCAGCCCACTCCGGACCCCGCAAGAGACCCAGTACTTC.

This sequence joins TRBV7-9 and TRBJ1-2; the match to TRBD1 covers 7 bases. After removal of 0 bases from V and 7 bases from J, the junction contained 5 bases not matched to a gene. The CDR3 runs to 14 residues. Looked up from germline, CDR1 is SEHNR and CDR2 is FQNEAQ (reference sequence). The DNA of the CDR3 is TGTGCCAGCAGCTTAGCCCCGGGACAGCCTGGCTACACCTTC. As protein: CASSLAPGQPGYTF.

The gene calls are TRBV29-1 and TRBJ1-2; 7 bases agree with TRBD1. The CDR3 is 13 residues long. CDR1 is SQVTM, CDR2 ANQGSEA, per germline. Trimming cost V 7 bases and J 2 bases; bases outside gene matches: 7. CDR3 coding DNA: TGCAGCGCTGGGATGACAGGGAACTATGGCTACACCTTC. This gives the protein CSAGMTGNYGYTF.

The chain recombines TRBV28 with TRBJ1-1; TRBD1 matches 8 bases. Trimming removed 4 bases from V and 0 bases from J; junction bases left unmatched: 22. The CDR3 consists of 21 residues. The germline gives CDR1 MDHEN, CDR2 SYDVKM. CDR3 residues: CASSSPLIGQGSFKMNTEAFF. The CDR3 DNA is TGTGCCAGCAGTTCCCCCTTGATCGGACAGGGATCCTTTAAAATGAACACTGAAGCTTTCTTT.

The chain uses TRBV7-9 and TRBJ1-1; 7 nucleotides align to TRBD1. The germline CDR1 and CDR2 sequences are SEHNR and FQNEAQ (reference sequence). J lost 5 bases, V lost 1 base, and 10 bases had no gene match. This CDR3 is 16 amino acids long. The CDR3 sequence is CASSLVAGGTETEAFF. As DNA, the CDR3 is TGTGCCAGCAGCTTAGTCGCAGGGGGTACGGAAACTGAAGCTTTCTTT.